The rows below give T cell receptor beta chains drawn from one sample of a study of T cells expressing NK-cell markers. TCRdb reprocessed the 5' RACE reads and reports one entry per CDR3 protein, with no DNA. This repertoire includes hundreds of thousands of distinct CDR3 sequences. Input material: blood T cells: a sorted CD56 or NKG2C T cell subset, CD4+ or CD8+ T cells, or bulk PBMC T cells (not recorded which). These TCRs come from a woman between 18 and 70 years old in good health. Each CDR3 is given with its conserved first and last residue.

j_gene	len	v_gene	CDR3aa
TRBJ2-3	17	TRBV19	CASSIARLAVTTDTQYF
TRBJ1-6	16	TRBV20-1	CSAGPLTGAPNSPLHF
TRBJ2-7	14	TRBV4-3	CASSQDQRGYEQYF
TRBJ2-5	13	TRBV29-1	CSVVFGVLETQYF
TRBJ2-1	15	TRBV5-4	CASSSRDYRYNEQFF
TRBJ1-1	13	TRBV5-1	CASSLGQGLSAFF
TRBJ2-3	16	TRBV7-3	CASSTLGAASTDTQYF
TRBJ2-2	16	TRBV7-2	CASSDRQGLSTGELFF
TRBJ2-4	18	TRBV5-1	CASSNGQVARSGVNIQYF
TRBJ2-3	15	TRBV11-2	CASRTTSGPGDTQYF
TRBJ1-5	15	TRBV20-1	CSARQDRGQNQPQHF
TRBJ2-3	15	TRBV18	CASSPLAGDTDTQYF
TRBJ1-1	13	TRBV6-1	CASRTTGPTEAFF
TRBJ1-1	13	TRBV7-8	CASSLAESSGAFF
TRBJ2-1	15	TRBV12-3/TRBV12-4	CASSLRGRPYNEQFF
TRBJ2-1	13	TRBV28	CASSYAGLNEQFF
TRBJ1-6	17	TRBV12-3/TRBV12-4	CASTLGQGARGNSPLHF
TRBJ2-7	16	TRBV6-5	CASSYSGVVEAYEQYF
TRBJ2-2	14	TRBV5-4	CASSLEVLTGELFF
TRBJ1-1	13	TRBV7-2	CASTVLANTEAFF
TRBJ1-2	13	TRBV18	CASSPQEEYGYTF